This paragraph covers one T cell receptor (beta chain) sequence. The record originates from a study of CD8 T cells in Susac syndrome. Relapsing-remitting disease, either stable or active, was present in the treatment-naive patients who were the multiple sclerosis controls. The authors negatively isolated CD8+ and CD4+ T cells and FACS-enriched TEMRA cells. With random hexamers, roughly 0.45 to 1 ug RNA was reverse transcribed. TCR beta CDR3 was amplified by immunoSEQ multiplex PCR. This amplification extended across 54 Vbeta and 13 Jbeta segments. Each CDR3 protein is one row after TCRdb ran MiXCR on the immunoSEQ multiplex PCR reads. The sample lists some 260,000 distinct CDR3 sequences, roughly 85% occurring once. Trimming cost V 5 bases and J 6 bases, with 9 bases left between them. The CDR3 loop spans 12 amino acids. Germline V gene data show CDR1 as SGDLS and CDR2 as YYNGEE.

Sample: CD8+ T cells from PBMCs. This sequence originates from a human donor with multiple sclerosis. The gene calls are TRBV9 and TRBJ2-1, with D unresolved. In nucleotides, the CDR3 is TGTGCCAGCAGTTCAAGTGGCAATGAGCAGTTCTTC. Translation gives CASSSSGNEQFF.